This T cell receptor (beta chain) was sequenced in a study of graft-versus-host responses after intestinal transplantation. As for the study in general: Induction using anti-thymocyte globulin, followed by tacrolimus and steroids for 2 to 4 years, was given to all recipients.

Profiling relied on immunoSEQ multiplex PCR, and the TCRdb table lists in-frame clones only, not all of them. The profile covers 85,000 to 95,000 clones, with approximately 94% appearing a single time and about 2% taken by the ten largest. CDR3 length: 13 residues. V dropped 6 bases and J dropped 5; count of bases not matched to a gene: 4. Germline CDR1 is SNHLY and CDR2 is FYNNEI. Broader study findings: Detection of GvH clones occurred in recipient marrow, and some had their first appearance in ileum or blood. Individuals who had graft-donor T cell macrochimerism had allografts that showed high graft-versus-host to host-versus-graft clonal ratios. Early post-transplant declines in HvG were associated with peak levels of circulating GvH clones.

This clone was counted between two and nine times. Its specificity is unknown. The origin of this receptor is a human donor who received an intestinal transplant. The sample consisted of unstimulated CD8+ T cells sorted from spleen or lymph node cells, taken before intestinal transplant. The gene calls are TRBV2 and TRBJ1-5, with 7 bases matching TRBD1. CDR3 DNA sequence: TGTGCCAGCAGGACAGGGATAGATCAGCCCCAGCATTTT. Translated: CASRTGIDQPQHF.